The present T cell receptor beta chain was sequenced within a study of human T cells and chemical hapten exposure. Concerning this clonotype: Antigen specificity is unknown.

Sample time point: patch test 2, 6 weeks after DPC sensitization. The treatment was: therapeutic diphenylcyclopropenone sensitization with weekly scalp DPC. Whole-study results and caveats: After DPC sensitization, TCRs above 1 in 1000 frequency showed no change. The formation of large CDR3 similarity clusters by expanded TCRs significantly exceeded that of controls.

TCRdb reprocessed the RACE reads via MiXCR and lists one record per CDR3 protein. Among a few hundred thousand distinct CDR3 sequences, about 6% were seen once, and the ten largest hold roughly 5.4%. Sequenced material: whole blood, taken in connection with sensitization to the hapten diphenylcyclopropenone (DPC). The TCR sequence derives from a woman aged 18-29 years with alopecia areata. Some clones in this sample may be carry-over from other donors' samples.

The CDR3 spells CASSGGLGNEQFF. CDR3 DNA sequence: TGTGCCAGTAGCGGGGGCCTAGGCAATGAGCAGTTCTTC. The chain links TRBV6-5 to TRBJ2-1; 9 bases fit TRBD2. V lost 9 bases to trimming and J lost 6 bases; unmatched junction nucleotides: 6. The CDR3 extends over 13 amino acids. Germline V gives CDR1 MNHEY, CDR2 SVGAGI.